These 7 T cell receptor beta chains were sequenced from one sample in a study of follicular helper T cells after annual influenza vaccination. Libraries were prepared by immunoSEQ multiplex PCR; TCRdb keeps only in-frame clonotypes and omits some of them. In the table there are about 5,100 clones, about 92% of which are singletons. Time point defined: 2013-2014 season, 7 days after vaccination. Sequencing was performed on CXCR5+ CD38- circulating T follicular helper cells from blood, taken 7 days after influenza vaccination. The subset was: circulating Tfh, non-naive CD4+CXCR5+PD-1+ (ICOS+CD38+ or ICOS-CD38-). Receptors originate from an adult who received the influenza vaccine.

On this clone itself: The junction and the germline gene differ at one end; a read error may be behind it. V usage is TRBV5-4 and J usage is TRBJ2-7; 9 bases are a match to TRBD1. The germline gives CDR1 SGHNT, CDR2 YYREEE (reference sequence). The CDR3 loop spans 16 amino acids. The CDR3 sequence: CASSLGRDRVSHEQYF. For the CDR3, the DNA is TGTGCCAGCAGCTTGGGTCGGGACAGGGTCTCCCACGAGCAGTACTTC.

V usage is TRBV5-1 and J usage is TRBJ2-3; the match to TRBD2 covers 8 bases. V trimming: 5 bases; J trimming: 2 bases; junction bases outside the gene matches: 1. The CDR3 runs 13 residues. Germline values: CDR1 SGHRS, CDR2 YFSETQ. In DNA form, the CDR3 reads TGCGCCAGCAGTAGCGGGGACACAGATACGCAGTATTTT. Encoded protein: CASSSGDTDTQYF. Full variable domain (rest looked up from reference TRBV5-1 and TRBJ2-3): KAGVTQTPRYLIKTRGQQVTLSCSPISGHRSVSWYQQTPGQGLQFLFEYFSETQRNKGNFPGRFSGRQFSNSRSEMNVSTLELGDSALYLCASSSGDTDTQYFGPGTRLTVL.

The gene calls are TRBV23-1 and TRBJ2-1, with 7 bases lining up with TRBD1. TRBV23-1 qualifies as an ORF whose function is uncertain. V lost 3 bases to trimming and J lost 9 bases; unmatched junction nucleotides: 14. The CDR3 contains 16 residues. The CDR3 loop reads CASSHPMLEGAGEQFF. Here the CDR3 DNA reads TGCGCCAGCAGTCACCCCATGTTAGAGGGGGCGGGTGAGCAGTTCTTC.

This clone was seen a few times. The V call is TRBV7-6, the J call TRBJ2-2; TRBD1 matches at 7 bases. The CDR3 totals 16 residues. Germline V gene data show CDR1 as SGHVS and CDR2 as FNYEAQ. The ends lost 5 bases at V and 5 bases at J; junction bases unmatched: 11. The CDR3 DNA sequence: TGTGCCAGCAGCGTCAGAAACAGGGGTAGAACCGGGGAGCTGTTTTTT. Its protein product is CASSVRNRGRTGELFF. The full variable domain, its missing parts supplied by reference TRBV7-6 and TRBJ2-2, is GAGVSQSPRYKVTKRGQDVALRCDPISGHVSLYWYRQALGQGPEFLTYFNYEAQQDKSGLPNDRFSAERPEGSISTLTIQRTEQRDSAMYRCASSVRNRGRTGELFFGEGSRLTVL.

The chain carries TRBV5-6 and TRBJ2-5, with 8 bases identical to TRBD1. V trimming: 0 bases; J trimming: 7 bases; junction bases outside the gene matches: 8. The CDR3 consists of 15 residues. Per the germline V gene, CDR1 is SGHDT and CDR2 is YYEEEE. Here the CDR3 reads CASSLDPQGARTQYF. The CDR3 nucleotides read TGTGCCAGCAGCTTGGATCCCCAGGGGGCGAGGACCCAGTACTTC.

The chain is built from TRBV9 and TRBJ1-3; D is unclear. CDR1 is SGDLS and CDR2 is YYNGEE in the germline V gene. The CDR3 has 15 amino acids. V was cut by 0 bases and J by 0 bases, with 7 bases left in between. CDR3 protein: CASSVGASSGNTIYF. The DNA for the CDR3 is TGTGCCAGCAGCGTAGGGGCTTCCTCTGGAAACACCATATATTTT.

This chain connects TRBV28 to TRBJ2-1; D may be TRBD2 (6 bases). The CDR3 contains 15 residues. The V end lost 5 bases, the J end lost 2 bases, and 13 bases lay between the germline ends. Germline V gives CDR1 MDHEN, CDR2 SYDVKM. The CDR3 loop reads CASSNSGTAYNEQFF. For the CDR3, the DNA is TGTGCCAGCAGTAATTCCGGGACTGCCTACAATGAGCAGTTCTTC.